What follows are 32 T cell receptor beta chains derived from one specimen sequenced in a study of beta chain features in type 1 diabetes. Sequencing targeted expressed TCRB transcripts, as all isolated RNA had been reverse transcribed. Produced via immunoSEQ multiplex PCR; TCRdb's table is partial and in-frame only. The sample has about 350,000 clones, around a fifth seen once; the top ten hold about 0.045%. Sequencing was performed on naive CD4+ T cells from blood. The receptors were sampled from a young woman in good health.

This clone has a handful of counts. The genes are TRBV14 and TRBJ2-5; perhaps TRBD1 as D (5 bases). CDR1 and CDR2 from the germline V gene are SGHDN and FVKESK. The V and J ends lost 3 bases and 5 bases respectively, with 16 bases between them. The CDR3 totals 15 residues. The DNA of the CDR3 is TGTGCCAGCAGCCAGGATTCAGGGTATACGGAGACCCAGTACTTC. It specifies CASSQDSGYTETQYF.

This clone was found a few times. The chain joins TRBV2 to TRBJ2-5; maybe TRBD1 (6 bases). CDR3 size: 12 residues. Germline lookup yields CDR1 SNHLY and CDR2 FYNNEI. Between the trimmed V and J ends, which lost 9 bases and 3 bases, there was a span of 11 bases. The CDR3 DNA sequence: TGTGCCAGTACCTACAGGGAAGAGACCCAGTACTTC. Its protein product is CASTYREETQYF. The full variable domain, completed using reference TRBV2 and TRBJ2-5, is EPEVTQTPSHQVTQMGQEVILRCVPISNHLYFYWYRQILGQKVEFLVSFYNNEISEKSEIFDDQFSVERPDGSNFTLKIRSTKLEDSAMYFCASTYREETQYFGPGTRLLVL.

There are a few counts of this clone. The CDR3 is CASSPGGTSGTYEQYF. The CDR3 DNA reads TGTGCCAGCAGCCCTGGTGGGACTAGCGGAACCTACGAGCAGTACTTC. The genes are TRBV5-4 and TRBJ2-7; 11 bases line up with TRBD2. Trimming removed 4 bases from V and 2 bases from J; junction bases left unmatched: 8. The germline CDR1 and CDR2 sequences are SGHNT and YYREEE (reference sequence). The CDR3 extends over 16 amino acids.

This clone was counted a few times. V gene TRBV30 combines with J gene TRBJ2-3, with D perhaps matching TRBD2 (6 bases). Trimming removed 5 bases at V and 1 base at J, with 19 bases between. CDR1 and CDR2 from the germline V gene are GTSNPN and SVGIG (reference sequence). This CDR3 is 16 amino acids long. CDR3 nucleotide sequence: TGTGCCTGGGGAGAGCCCGGGACTCTACGCACAGATACGCAGTATTTT. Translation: CAWGEPGTLRTDTQYF.

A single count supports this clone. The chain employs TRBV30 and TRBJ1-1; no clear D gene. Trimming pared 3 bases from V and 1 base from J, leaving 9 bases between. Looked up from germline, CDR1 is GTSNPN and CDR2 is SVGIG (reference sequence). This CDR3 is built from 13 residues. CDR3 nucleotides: TGTGCCTGGAGAGGAGTTGCGAACACTGAAGCTTTCTTT. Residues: CAWRGVANTEAFF.

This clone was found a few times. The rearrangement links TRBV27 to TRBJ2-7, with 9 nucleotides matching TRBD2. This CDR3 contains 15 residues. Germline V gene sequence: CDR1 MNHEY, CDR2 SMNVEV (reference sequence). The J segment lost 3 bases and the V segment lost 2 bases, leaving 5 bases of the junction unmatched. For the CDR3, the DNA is TGTGCCAGCAGTTTAAAAAGCGGGAGGTTCTACGAGCAGTACTTC. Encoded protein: CASSLKSGRFYEQYF.

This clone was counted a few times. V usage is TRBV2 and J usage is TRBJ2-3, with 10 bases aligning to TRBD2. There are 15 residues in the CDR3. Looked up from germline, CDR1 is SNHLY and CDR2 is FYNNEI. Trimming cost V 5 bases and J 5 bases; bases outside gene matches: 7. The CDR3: CASSYLAGDRDTQYF. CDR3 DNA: TGTGCCAGCAGTTATCTAGCGGGGGACCGAGATACGCAGTATTTT.

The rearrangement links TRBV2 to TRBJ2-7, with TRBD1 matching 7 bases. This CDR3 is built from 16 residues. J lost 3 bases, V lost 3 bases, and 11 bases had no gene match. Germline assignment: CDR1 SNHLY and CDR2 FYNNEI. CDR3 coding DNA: TGTGCCAGCAGTGATGTAGGGGGCGCCTCCCTCTACGAGCAGTACTTC. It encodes CASSDVGGASLYEQYF.

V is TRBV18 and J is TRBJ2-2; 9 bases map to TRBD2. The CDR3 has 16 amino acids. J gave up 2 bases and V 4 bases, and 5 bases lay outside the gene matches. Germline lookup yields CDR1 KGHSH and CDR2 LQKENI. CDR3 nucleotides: TGTGCCAGCTCACGGCGGGAGGGCCTTAACACCGGGGAGCTGTTTTTT. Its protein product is CASSRREGLNTGELFF.

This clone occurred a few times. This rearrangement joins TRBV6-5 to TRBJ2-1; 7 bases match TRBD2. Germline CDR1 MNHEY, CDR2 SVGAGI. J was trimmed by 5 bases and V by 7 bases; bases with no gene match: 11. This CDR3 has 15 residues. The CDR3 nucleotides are TGTGCCAGCATTCACCGTCGGGGAGGGAACAATGAGCAGTTCTTC. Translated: CASIHRRGGNNEQFF.

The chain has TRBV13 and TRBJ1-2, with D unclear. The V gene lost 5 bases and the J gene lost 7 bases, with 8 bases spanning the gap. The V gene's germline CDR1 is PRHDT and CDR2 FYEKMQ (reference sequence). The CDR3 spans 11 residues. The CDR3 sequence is CASSLQLGYTF. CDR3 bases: TGTGCCAGCAGCCTTCAACTTGGCTACACCTTC.

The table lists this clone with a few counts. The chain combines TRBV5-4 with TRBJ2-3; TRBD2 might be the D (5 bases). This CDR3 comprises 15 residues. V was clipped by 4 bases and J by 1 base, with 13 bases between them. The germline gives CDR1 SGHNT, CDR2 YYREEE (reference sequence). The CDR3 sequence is CASSLDGGGTDTQYF. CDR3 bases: TGTGCCAGCAGCCTGGACGGAGGTGGCACAGATACGCAGTATTTT.

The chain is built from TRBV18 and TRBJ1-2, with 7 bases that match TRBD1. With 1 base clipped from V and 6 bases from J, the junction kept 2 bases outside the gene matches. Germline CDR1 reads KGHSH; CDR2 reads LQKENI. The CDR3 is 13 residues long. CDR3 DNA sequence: TGTGCCAGCTCACCACGGCAGGGGGATGGCTACACCTTC. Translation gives CASSPRQGDGYTF.

Written as DNA, the CDR3 is TGTGCCAGCAGCTCTTTATGGATACCGGGAGCCGGTGGCACCGGGGAGCTGTTTTTT. The encoded protein is CASSSLWIPGAGGTGELFF. The chain has TRBV11-3 and TRBJ2-2, with a tentative D call TRBD2 (6 bases). This CDR3 is built from 19 residues. From germline, CDR1 is SGHNT and CDR2 YENEEA. The ends were cut back, 4 bases at V and 4 bases at J, with 25 bases in the middle.

CDR3 in amino acids: CASSLRNEQFF. CDR3 bases: TGTGCCAGCAGCCTCAGAAATGAGCAGTTCTTC. The chain has TRBV5-6 and TRBJ2-1; D gene unclear. This CDR3 contains 11 residues. The germline V gene encodes CDR1 SGHDT and CDR2 YYEEEE. With 4 bases removed from V and 7 bases from J, the gap between germline ends came to 6 bases.

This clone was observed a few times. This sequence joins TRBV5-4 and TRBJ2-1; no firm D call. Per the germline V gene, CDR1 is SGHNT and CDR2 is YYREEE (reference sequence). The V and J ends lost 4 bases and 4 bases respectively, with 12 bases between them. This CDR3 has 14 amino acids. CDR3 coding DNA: TGTGCCAGCAGCCCACTCGCCGTATACAATGAGCAGTTCTTC. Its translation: CASSPLAVYNEQFF.

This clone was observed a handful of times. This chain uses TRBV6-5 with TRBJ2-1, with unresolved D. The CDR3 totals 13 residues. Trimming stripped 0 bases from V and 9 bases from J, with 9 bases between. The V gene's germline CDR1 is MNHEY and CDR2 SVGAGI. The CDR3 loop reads CASSYSLKSEQFF. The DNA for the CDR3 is TGTGCCAGCAGTTACTCCCTCAAGAGTGAGCAGTTCTTC.

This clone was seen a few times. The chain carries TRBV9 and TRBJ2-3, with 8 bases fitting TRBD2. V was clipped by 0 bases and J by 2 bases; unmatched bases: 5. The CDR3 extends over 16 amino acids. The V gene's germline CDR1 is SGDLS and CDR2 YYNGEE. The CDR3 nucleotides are TGTGCCAGCAGCGTAGATAGCGGGGCGTACACAGATACGCAGTATTTT. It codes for CASSVDSGAYTDTQYF.

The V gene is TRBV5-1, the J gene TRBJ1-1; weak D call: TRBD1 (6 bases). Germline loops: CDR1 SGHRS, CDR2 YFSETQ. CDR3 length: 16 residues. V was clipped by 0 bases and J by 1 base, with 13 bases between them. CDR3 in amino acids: CASSLDRVGRNTEAFF. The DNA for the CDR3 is TGCGCCAGCAGCTTGGACAGGGTAGGGAGGAACACTGAAGCTTTCTTT.

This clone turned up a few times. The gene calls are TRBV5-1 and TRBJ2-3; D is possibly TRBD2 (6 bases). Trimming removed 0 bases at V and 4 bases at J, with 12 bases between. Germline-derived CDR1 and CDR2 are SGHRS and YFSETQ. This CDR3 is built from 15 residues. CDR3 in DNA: TGCGCCAGCAGCTTGGTTGGACTATCACCAGATACGCAGTATTTT. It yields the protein CASSLVGLSPDTQYF.

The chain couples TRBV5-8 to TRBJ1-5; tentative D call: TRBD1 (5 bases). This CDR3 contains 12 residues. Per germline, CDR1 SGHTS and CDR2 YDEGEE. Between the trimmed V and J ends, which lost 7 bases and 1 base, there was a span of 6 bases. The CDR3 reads CASSGSNQPQHF. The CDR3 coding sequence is TGTGCCAGCTCAGGGAGCAATCAGCCCCAGCATTTT.

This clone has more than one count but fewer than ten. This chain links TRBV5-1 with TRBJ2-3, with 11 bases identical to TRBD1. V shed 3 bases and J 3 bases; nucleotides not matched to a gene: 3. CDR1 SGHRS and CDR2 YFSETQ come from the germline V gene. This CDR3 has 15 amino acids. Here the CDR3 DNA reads TGCGCCAGCAGCTATGGACAGGGGGCAACAGATACGCAGTATTTT. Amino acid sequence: CASSYGQGATDTQYF.

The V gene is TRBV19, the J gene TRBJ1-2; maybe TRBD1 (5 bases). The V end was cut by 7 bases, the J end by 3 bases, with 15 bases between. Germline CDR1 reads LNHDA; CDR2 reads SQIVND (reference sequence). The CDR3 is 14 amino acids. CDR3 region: CASNVPGADYGYTF. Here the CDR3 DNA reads TGTGCCAGTAACGTCCCTGGGGCGGACTATGGCTACACCTTC.

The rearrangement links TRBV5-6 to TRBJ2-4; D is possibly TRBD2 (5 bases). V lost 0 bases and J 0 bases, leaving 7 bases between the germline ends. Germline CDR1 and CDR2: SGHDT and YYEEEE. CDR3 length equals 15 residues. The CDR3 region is CASSLGGLAKNIQYF. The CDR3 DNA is TGTGCCAGCAGCTTGGGAGGGCTAGCCAAAAACATTCAGTACTTC.

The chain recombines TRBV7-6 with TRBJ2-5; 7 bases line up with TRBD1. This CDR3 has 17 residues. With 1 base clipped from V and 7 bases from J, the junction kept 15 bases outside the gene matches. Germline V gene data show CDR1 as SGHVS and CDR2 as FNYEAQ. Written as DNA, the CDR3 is TGTGCCAGCAGCTTAGGCGGAAGATACAGGGGCGGAGGGACCCAGTACTTC. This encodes CASSLGGRYRGGGTQYF.

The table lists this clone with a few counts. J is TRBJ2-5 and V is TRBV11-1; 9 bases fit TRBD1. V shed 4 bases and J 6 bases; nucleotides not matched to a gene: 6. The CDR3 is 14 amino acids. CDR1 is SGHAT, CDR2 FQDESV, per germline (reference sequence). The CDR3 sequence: CASSSDRGVQTQYF. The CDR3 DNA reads TGTGCCAGCAGCTCGGACAGGGGAGTGCAGACCCAGTACTTC. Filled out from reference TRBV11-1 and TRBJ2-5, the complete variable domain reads EAEVAQSPRYKITEKSQAVAFWCDPISGHATLYWYRQILGQGPELLVQFQDESVVDDSQLPKDRFSAERLKGVDSTLKIQPAELGDSAMYLCASSSDRGVQTQYFGPGTRLLVL.

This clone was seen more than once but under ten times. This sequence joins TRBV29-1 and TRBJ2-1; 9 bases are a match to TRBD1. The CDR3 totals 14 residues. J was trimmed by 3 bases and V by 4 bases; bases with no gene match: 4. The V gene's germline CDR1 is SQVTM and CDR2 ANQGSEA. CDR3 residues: CSVVGTGNYNEQFF. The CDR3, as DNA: TGCAGCGTTGTGGGGACAGGGAACTACAATGAGCAGTTCTTC.

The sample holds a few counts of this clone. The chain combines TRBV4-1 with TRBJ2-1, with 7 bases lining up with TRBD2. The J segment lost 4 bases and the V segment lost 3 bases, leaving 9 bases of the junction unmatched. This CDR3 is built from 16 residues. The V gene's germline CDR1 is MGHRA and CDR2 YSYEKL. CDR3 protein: CASSQSTAGDYNEQFF. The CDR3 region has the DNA TGCGCCAGCAGCCAGTCCACTGCGGGGGATTACAATGAGCAGTTCTTC.

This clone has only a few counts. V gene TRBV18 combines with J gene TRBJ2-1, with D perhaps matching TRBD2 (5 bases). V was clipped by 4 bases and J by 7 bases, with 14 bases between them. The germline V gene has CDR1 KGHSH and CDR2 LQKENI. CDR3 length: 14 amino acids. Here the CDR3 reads CASSLGLAQNEQFF. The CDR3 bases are TGTGCCAGCTCACTAGGACTTGCCCAGAATGAGCAGTTCTTC.

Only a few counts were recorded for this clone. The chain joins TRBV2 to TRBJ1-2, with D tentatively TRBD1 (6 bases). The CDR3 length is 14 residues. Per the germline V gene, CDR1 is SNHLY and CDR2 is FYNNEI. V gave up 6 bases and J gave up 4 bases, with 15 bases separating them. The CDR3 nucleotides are TGTGCCAGCAGCTCTTCAGGGGACCTCTATGGCTACACCTTC. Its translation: CASSSSGDLYGYTF.

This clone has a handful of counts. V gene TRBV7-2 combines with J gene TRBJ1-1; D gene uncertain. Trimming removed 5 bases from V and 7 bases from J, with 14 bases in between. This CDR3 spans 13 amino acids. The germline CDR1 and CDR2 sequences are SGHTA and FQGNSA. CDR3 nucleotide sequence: TGTGCCAGCAGCCCCACCGGGAACCGTGAAGCTTTCTTT. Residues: CASSPTGNREAFF.

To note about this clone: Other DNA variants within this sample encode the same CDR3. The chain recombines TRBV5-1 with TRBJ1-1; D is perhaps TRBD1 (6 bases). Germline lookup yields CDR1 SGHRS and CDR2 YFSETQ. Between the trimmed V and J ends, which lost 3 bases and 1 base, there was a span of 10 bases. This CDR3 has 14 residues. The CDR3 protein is CASSSGQKNTEAFF. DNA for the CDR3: TGCGCCAGCAGCTCAGGACAGAAGAACACTGAAGCTTTCTTT.